Shown below are 28 T cell receptor beta chains from a single sample sequenced in a study of blood T cell repertoires in COVID-19. The data were produced by immunoSEQ multiplex PCR, yet TCRdb's version contains in-frame clones alone and is incomplete. There are about 94,000 clones in the sample; under 80% occur only once, and approximately 4.1% lies in the top ten. Sequencing was done on a sample of peripheral blood. These TCRs come from a man in his 70s with COVID-19, enrolled during active disease.

This clone was detected a few times. The chain couples TRBV19 to TRBJ1-1, with 7 positions matching TRBD1. The CDR3 extends over 12 amino acids. J lost 10 bases, V lost 5 bases, and 7 bases had no gene match. The germline CDR1 and CDR2 sequences are LNHDA and SQIVND (reference sequence). This CDR3 reads CASSEYRGRAFF. In DNA, the CDR3 is TGTGCCAGTAGTGAATACAGGGGAAGAGCTTTCTTT.

This rearrangement joins TRBV18 to TRBJ2-7; tentative D call: TRBD1 (6 bases). V lost 3 bases and J lost 5, with 20 bases in between. This CDR3 region has 16 residues. Germline CDR1 reads KGHSH; CDR2 reads LQKENI. The CDR3 sequence is CASSPLTGLLVHEQYF. The CDR3 coding sequence is TGTGCCAGCTCACCTCTGACAGGACTGCTTGTCCACGAGCAGTACTTC.

The chain uses TRBV9 and TRBJ2-3, with 8 nucleotides matching TRBD2. V shed 0 bases, J shed 2 bases, and the junction held 5 bases outside the gene matches. Germline V CDR1 and CDR2: SGDLS, YYNGEE. The CDR3 is 16 residues long. For the CDR3, the DNA is TGTGCCAGCAGCGTAGGGAATAGCGGGATCACAGATACGCAGTATTTT. Its protein is CASSVGNSGITDTQYF.

The chain has TRBV7-3 and TRBJ1-2; D gene ambiguous. V lost 5 bases and J 5 bases, leaving 12 bases between the germline ends. The CDR3 is 13 residues long. Germline CDR1 and CDR2: SGHTA and FQGTGA. CDR3 in DNA: TGTGCCAGCAGCATGGACCGAGGGTATGGCTACACCTTC. As protein: CASSMDRGYGYTF. Combining the CDR3 with reference TRBV7-3 and TRBJ1-2 gives the whole variable domain GAGVSQTPSNKVTEKGKYVELRCDPISGHTALYWYRQSLGQGPEFLIYFQGTGAADDSGLPNDRFFAVRPEGSVSTLKIQRTERGDSAVYLCASSMDRGYGYTFGSGTRLTVV.

V and J are TRBV7-8 and TRBJ2-2; perhaps TRBD1 as D (5 bases). The CDR3 covers 11 residues. CDR1 is SGHVS, CDR2 FQNEAQ, per germline. V was clipped by 11 bases and J by 3 bases, with 7 bases between them. The DNA of the CDR3 is TGTGCCGCAGGGTACACCGGGGAGCTGTTTTTT. It yields the protein CAAGYTGELFF. The variable domain in full, with the rest retrieved from reference TRBV7-8 and TRBJ2-2, is GAGVSQSPRYKVAKRGQDVALRCDPISGHVSLFWYQQALGQGPEFLTYFQNEAQLDKSGLPSDRFFAERPEGSVSTLKIQRTQQEDSAVYLCAAGYTGELFFGEGSRLTVL.

The chain links TRBV27 to TRBJ2-7, with D possibly TRBD2 on 6 matching bases. V lost 10 bases, J lost 1 base, and 8 bases lay in between. This CDR3 contains 11 residues. Per germline, CDR1 MNHEY and CDR2 SMNVEV (reference sequence). Written as DNA, the CDR3 is TGTGCCATCGGGACTTCCTACGAGCAGTACTTC. Amino acid sequence: CAIGTSYEQYF.

The CDR3 reads CASSQPGLRNNEQFF. Written as DNA, the CDR3 is TGTGCCAGCAGCCAACCGGGACTAAGAAACAATGAGCAGTTCTTC. The chain links TRBV13 to TRBJ2-1; TRBD2 agrees at 7 bases. Germline lookup yields CDR1 PRHDT and CDR2 FYEKMQ (reference sequence). With V trimmed by 5 bases and J by 5 bases, 9 bases remained unmatched. This CDR3 spans 15 amino acids. Full variable domain (rest looked up from reference TRBV13 and TRBJ2-1): AAGVIQSPRHLIKEKRETATLKCYPIPRHDTVYWYQQGPGQDPQFLISFYEKMQSDKGSIPDRFSAQQFSDYHSELNMSSLELGDSALYFCASSQPGLRNNEQFFGPGTRLTVL.

This chain uses TRBV9 with TRBJ1-2, with TRBD1 matching 7 bases. The germline V gene encodes CDR1 SGDLS and CDR2 YYNGEE. The ends lost 3 bases at V and 3 bases at J; junction bases unmatched: 8. CDR3 size: 15 residues. CDR3 residues: CASSAHRGTDYGYTF. The DNA for the CDR3 is TGTGCCAGCAGCGCACACAGGGGAACAGACTATGGCTACACCTTC.

This sequence joins TRBV2 and TRBJ2-1; TRBD2 aligns across 15 bases. V shed 6 bases and J 9 bases; nucleotides not matched to a gene: 9. The germline gives CDR1 SNHLY, CDR2 FYNNEI. This CDR3 has 16 amino acids. The CDR3 coding sequence is TGTGCCAGCAGGCCGATGACGGGACTAGCGGGAGGTGAGCAGTTCTTC. It specifies CASRPMTGLAGGEQFF.

This sequence joins TRBV14 and TRBJ2-1; D is unclear. Germline assignment: CDR1 SGHDN and CDR2 FVKESK. The CDR3 consists of 16 residues. The V end lost 1 base, the J end lost 0 bases, and 10 bases lay between the germline ends. The CDR3 DNA reads as TGTGCCAGCAGCCAAGTGAGCCTACTCTCCTACAATGAGCAGTTCTTC. Its translation: CASSQVSLLSYNEQFF.

V gene TRBV5-8 combines with J gene TRBJ2-7, with D possibly being TRBD1 (5 bases). This CDR3 is built from 12 residues. V lost 4 bases and J 6 bases, leaving 11 bases between the germline ends. From germline, CDR1 is SGHTS and CDR2 YDEGEE. CDR3 amino acids: CASSPLRVEQYF. Written as DNA, the CDR3 is TGTGCCAGCAGCCCCCTCAGGGTCGAGCAGTACTTC.

In its sample, this clone was seen a few times. V is TRBV19 and J is TRBJ2-1, with TRBD2 matching 9 bases. Trimming cost V 7 bases and J 10 bases; bases outside gene matches: 5. This CDR3 is 12 amino acids long. CDR1 and CDR2 from the germline V gene are LNHDA and SQIVND (reference sequence). The CDR3 reads CASNSGRLEQFF. DNA for the CDR3: TGTGCCAGTAACAGCGGGAGGCTCGAGCAGTTCTTC.

The genes are TRBV5-1 and TRBJ2-1, with 14 bases fitting TRBD2. This CDR3 region has 15 residues. In germline, CDR1 is SGHRS, CDR2 YFSETQ. V shed 6 bases, J shed 4 bases, and the junction held 3 bases outside the gene matches. CDR3 nucleotide sequence: TGCGCCAGCATCTGGACTAGCGGGAGGTACAATGAGCAGTTCTTC. Translation: CASIWTSGRYNEQFF.

J is TRBJ1-4 and V is TRBV7-9, with D possibly matching TRBD1 (6 bases). The CDR3 totals 16 residues. Looked up from germline, CDR1 is SEHNR and CDR2 is FQNEAQ (reference sequence). Trimming left V 2 bases short and J 0 bases short, with 10 bases between. CDR3 nucleotide sequence: TGTGCCAGCAGCTTATCAGGGGCTGCAACTAATGAAAAACTGTTTTTT. Encoded protein: CASSLSGAATNEKLFF.

This chain connects TRBV24-1 to TRBJ2-1, with D possibly matching TRBD2 (6 bases). The V gene's germline CDR1 is KGHDR and CDR2 SFDVKD. The CDR3 is made up of 16 amino acids. Deletions cut 4 bases from V and 9 bases from J, with 21 bases between. The CDR3 here is CATSDHPGRQRGEQFF. DNA of the CDR3: TGTGCCACCAGTGACCACCCCGGGAGACAGAGGGGTGAGCAGTTCTTC.

V usage is TRBV3-1 (or the pseudogene TRBV3-2) and J usage is TRBJ1-2, with 7 bases identical to TRBD1. Germline trimming cut 3 bases from V and 7 bases from J; bases unmatched to any gene: 5. The length of the CDR3 is 13 residues. Germline V gene sequence: CDR1 LGHDT, CDR2 YNNKEL (reference sequence). The CDR3 sequence: CASSQGQSFGYTF. CDR3 in DNA: TGTGCCAGCAGCCAGGGACAGAGCTTTGGCTACACCTTC.

This sequence joins TRBV4-2 and TRBJ2-7; 7 bases fit TRBD1. Germline trimming cut 4 bases from V and 2 bases from J; bases unmatched to any gene: 11. Germline V lookup: CDR1 LGHNA, CDR2 YNFKEQ. This CDR3 spans 16 amino acids. The CDR3 coding sequence is TGTGCCAGCAGCCCAACGACTGACAGGGTCACCTACGAGCAGTACTTC. Residues: CASSPTTDRVTYEQYF.

The J gene is TRBJ2-3, the V gene TRBV4-2; TRBD2 might be the D (6 bases). The V and J ends lost 4 bases and 0 bases respectively, with 11 bases between them. Germline CDR1 LGHNA, CDR2 YNFKEQ. The CDR3 length is 15 residues. This CDR3 is CASSRRLDSTDTQYF. The CDR3 region has the DNA TGTGCCAGCAGCCGCCGACTAGACAGCACAGATACGCAGTATTTT.

The CDR3 nucleotides are TGCGCCAGCAGCCAGGGTAGGGGCCTCTACGAGCAGTACTTC. Protein sequence: CASSQGRGLYEQYF. The chain combines TRBV4-3 with TRBJ2-7; tentative D call: TRBD1 (5 bases). This CDR3 spans 14 amino acids. Trimming removed 3 bases at V and 3 bases at J, with 12 bases between. Germline CDR1 is LGHNA and CDR2 is YSLEER.

The V and J genes are TRBV7-2 and TRBJ2-2; perhaps TRBD2 as D (6 bases). Germline loops: CDR1 SGHTA, CDR2 FQGNSA. Between the trimmed V and J ends, which lost 7 bases and 0 bases, there was a span of 12 bases. This CDR3 is built from 15 residues. DNA of the CDR3: TGTGCCAGCACCGTGGGGAGGACGAACACCGGGGAGCTGTTTTTT. Translation gives CASTVGRTNTGELFF.

In regard to this clone: The germline gene is not matched at one end of the junction; a read error may be the cause. This chain links TRBV6-6 with TRBJ1-2, with 8 bases matching TRBD1. Germline CDR1 and CDR2: MNHNY and SVGAGI (reference sequence). This CDR3 region has 13 residues. Here the CDR3 DNA reads TGTGCCAGCAGTTACTCGTTTACAGGGGGTAATCTGTTC. Translating gives CASSYSFTGGNLF.

This clone was detected a few times. The chain uses TRBV9 and TRBJ2-2; no firm D call. Trimming removed 0 bases from V and 3 bases from J, with 3 bases in between. This CDR3 contains 13 residues. The germline gives CDR1 SGDLS, CDR2 YYNGEE. For the CDR3, the DNA is TGTGCCAGCAGCGTAGCTCACACCGGGGAGCTGTTTTTT. As protein: CASSVAHTGELFF.

The chain combines TRBV30 with TRBJ2-1; 11 bases match TRBD2. Germline trimming cut 4 bases from V and 2 bases from J; bases unmatched to any gene: 4. Per the germline V gene, CDR1 is GTSNPN and CDR2 is SVGIG (reference sequence). The CDR3 spans 15 residues. CDR3 residues: CAWTRLAGPYNEQFF. CDR3 DNA: TGTGCCTGGACCCGACTAGCGGGACCCTACAATGAGCAGTTCTTC.

The chain has TRBV7-2 and TRBJ1-3; unclear D gene. The CDR3 length is 15 residues. The V and J ends lost 1 base and 3 bases respectively, with 10 bases between them. Germline V gene sequence: CDR1 SGHTA, CDR2 FQGNSA. CDR3 sequence (DNA): TGTGCCAGCAGCTTAGGAGCACCGGGTGGAAACACCATATATTTT. It yields the protein CASSLGAPGGNTIYF.

The chain is built from TRBV5-5 and TRBJ2-1; no clear D gene. This CDR3 comprises 17 residues. Germline values: CDR1 SGHKS, CDR2 YYEKEE (reference sequence). Trimming left V 3 bases short and J 1 base short, with 17 bases between. The CDR3 nucleotides read TGTGCCAGCAGCTCGAGATCATCGACATTGTCCTACAATGAGCAGTTCTTC. This translates into CASSSRSSTLSYNEQFF. Drawing the rest from reference TRBV5-5 and TRBJ2-1, the complete variable domain is DAGVTQSPTHLIKTRGQQVTLRCSPISGHKSVSWYQQVLGQGPQFIFQYYEKEERGRGNFPDRFSARQFPNYSSELNVNALLLGDSALYLCASSSRSSTLSYNEQFFGPGTRLTVL.

The J gene is TRBJ1-2, the V gene TRBV11-2; tentatively, D is TRBD1 (6 bases). The CDR3 loop spans 15 amino acids. Trimming took off 1 base at V and 7 bases at J, with 16 bases between the two ends. CDR1 is SGHAT and CDR2 is FQNNGV in the germline V gene. CDR3 region: CASSLGRRTESGYTF. CDR3 in DNA: TGTGCCAGCAGCTTAGGGAGGCGGACAGAGTCTGGCTACACCTTC.

This clone was observed once. The chain has TRBV7-6 and TRBJ1-6; tentatively, D is TRBD1 (5 bases). Germline assignment: CDR1 SGHVS and CDR2 FNYEAQ. The germline V and J ends were trimmed by 3 bases and 9 bases, with 15 bases remaining between them. The CDR3 is 15 amino acids. CDR3 bases: TGTGCCAGCAGCTTGGGGCAGGGCGTATCTTCACCCCTCCACTTT. Translated, it gives CASSLGQGVSSPLHF.

The gene calls are TRBV11-2 and TRBJ1-2, with 11 bases identical to TRBD1. Germline V lookup: CDR1 SGHAT, CDR2 FQNNGV. CDR3 length equals 17 residues. The junction had 13 bases not matched to a gene; V was cut back by 5 bases and J by 5 bases. CDR3 residues: CASSRWTGGGSEYGYTF. The CDR3 DNA follows: TGTGCCAGCAGCCGATGGACAGGGGGCGGATCGGAATATGGCTACACCTTC. The complete variable domain, with remaining parts taken from reference TRBV11-2 and TRBJ1-2, reads EAGVAQSPRYKIIEKRQSVAFWCNPISGHATLYWYQQILGQGPKLLIQFQNNGVVDDSQLPKDRFSAERLKGVDSTLKIQPAKLEDSAVYLCASSRWTGGGSEYGYTFGSGTRLTVV.